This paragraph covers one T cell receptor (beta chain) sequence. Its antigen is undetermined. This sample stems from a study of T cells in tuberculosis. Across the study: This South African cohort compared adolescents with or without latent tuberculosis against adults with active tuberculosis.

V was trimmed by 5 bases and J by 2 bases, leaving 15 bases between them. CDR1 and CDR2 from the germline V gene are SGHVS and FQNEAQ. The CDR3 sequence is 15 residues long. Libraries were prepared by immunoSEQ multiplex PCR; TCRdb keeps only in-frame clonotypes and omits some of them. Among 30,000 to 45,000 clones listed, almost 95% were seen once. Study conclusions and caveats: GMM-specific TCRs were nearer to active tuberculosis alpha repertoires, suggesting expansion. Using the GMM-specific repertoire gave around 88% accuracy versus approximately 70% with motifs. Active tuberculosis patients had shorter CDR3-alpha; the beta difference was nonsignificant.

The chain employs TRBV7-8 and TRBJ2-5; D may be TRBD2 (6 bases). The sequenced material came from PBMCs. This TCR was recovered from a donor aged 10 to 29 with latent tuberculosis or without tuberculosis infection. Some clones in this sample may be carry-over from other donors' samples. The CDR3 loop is CASSRDRGLQETQYF. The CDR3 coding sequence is TGTGCCAGCAGCCGCGACCGAGGACTACAAGAGACCCAGTACTTC.